This T cell receptor (beta chain) was sequenced during a study of identifying expanded T cells in peripheral blood. CDR3 length: 16 amino acids. V dropped 0 bases and J dropped 1 base, with 9 bases sitting between them. Germline V gene sequence: CDR1 SGHTA, CDR2 FQGTGA. Repertoires were generated with immunoSEQ multiplex PCR, while TCRdb's copy carries only in-frame clones and drops some. The sample has 100,000 to 110,000 clones, approximately 89% seen once. The chain employs TRBV7-3 and TRBJ2-2; D is possibly TRBD1 (5 bases). The TCR comes from a person between 18 and 75 years old in good health. The sequenced sample was blood. The CDR3 loop reads CASSLTLTGNTGELFF. The CDR3 DNA sequence: TGTGCCAGCAGCTTAACTCTTACAGGGAACACCGGGGAGCTGTTTTTT.